The entry that follows covers one TCR beta chain sequence. The target antigen is unknown. As for treatment: 19 received Ad26.COV2.S at low or high dose, single or two shots; roughly five received placebo; per-sample allocation not given. Specimens were obtained on day 63 following the first vaccine or placebo injection. This sample was included in a study of Ad26.COV2.S vaccination and SARS-CoV-2 variants. Here immunoSEQ multiplex PCR was the method, and the copy in TCRdb shows in-frame clones only, minus some. The data hold about 390,000 clones, with 92% observed a single time. Study-wide findings and caveats: Placebo recipients had lower spike-specific TCR breadth than vaccine recipients.

Germline CDR1 is MDHEN and CDR2 is SYDVKM. Between the trimmed V and J ends, which lost 5 bases and 0 bases, there was a span of 20 bases. CDR3 size: 18 residues. The material was peripheral blood, obtained in a trial of Ad26.COV2.S vaccine versus placebo. The source of this sequence is a person aged 18 to 59 who received the Ad26.COV2.S COVID-19 vaccine or a placebo. The genes are TRBV28 and TRBJ2-1, with D maybe TRBD2 (5 bases). CDR3 sequence (DNA): TGTGCCAGCAGTCTCTGGCCCACAAGTGGGAGCTCCTACAATGAGCAGTTCTTC. Its protein product is CASSLWPTSGSSYNEQFF. Full variable domain (outside the CDR3, taken from reference TRBV28 and TRBJ2-1): DVKVTQSSRYLVKRTGEKVFLECVQDMDHENMFWYRQDPGLGLRLIYFSYDVKMKEKGDIPEGYSVSREKKERFSLILESASTNQTSMYLCASSLWPTSGSSYNEQFFGPGTRLTVL.